At least ten counts were recorded for the clone carrying this T cell receptor beta chain. Its antigen remains unidentified. The sample is drawn from a study of identical twins. Study results and limitations: Models underpredicted monozygotic twin sharing of out-of-frame TCR alpha.

V dropped 3 bases and J dropped 0; count of bases not matched to a gene: 5. Germline lookup yields CDR1 SGHRS and CDR2 YFSETQ. This CDR3 is 16 amino acids long. The authors used template switching to add a universal primer site and gave cDNA unique molecular identifiers. TCRdb re-called the 5' RACE reads with MiXCR, one entry per CDR3 protein. The sample holds approximately 680,000 distinct CDR3 sequences, roughly 7.2% seen once. The same specimen was also included in a second study, on yellow fever vaccine responses in identical twins.

This clonotype originated in a woman under 30 in good health. This rearrangement joins TRBV5-1 to TRBJ2-1, with 8 bases lining up with TRBD2. The sequenced sample consisted of PBMCs. This chain's CDR3 is CASSSGTSSSYNEQFF. The CDR3 coding sequence is TGCGCCAGCAGCTCCGGGACTAGTAGCTCCTACAATGAGCAGTTCTTC. The full variable domain, with the rest looked up from reference TRBV5-1 and TRBJ2-1, is KAGVTQTPRYLIKTRGQQVTLSCSPISGHRSVSWYQQTPGQGLQFLFEYFSETQRNKGNFPGRFSGRQFSNSRSEMNVSTLELGDSALYLCASSSGTSSSYNEQFFGPGTRLTVL.